The T cell receptor beta chain under discussion was sequenced for a study of cytomegalovirus exposure and HLA in healthy donors. This PCR relied on a set of 60 Vbeta primers and 13 Jbeta primers. Some clones are missing from TCRdb's copy, which holds only in-frame ones; the method was immunoSEQ multiplex PCR. Seen here are 200,000 to 250,000 clones, 76% observed once, and the top ten hold 0.63%. This clone was found a few times. The V segment lost 5 bases and the J segment 9 bases; nucleotides outside the gene matches: 4. The germline V gene has CDR1 MNHEY and CDR2 SVGAGI. This CDR3 is 13 amino acids long.

The chain employs TRBV6-5 and TRBJ2-1, with 10 bases aligning to TRBD1. This TCR came from a young man in good health and CMV-seronegative. Sequences were obtained from PBMCs. The CDR3 loop is CASSTTGGTEQFF. CDR3 sequence (DNA): TGTGCCAGCAGTACGACAGGGGGCACTGAGCAGTTCTTC.